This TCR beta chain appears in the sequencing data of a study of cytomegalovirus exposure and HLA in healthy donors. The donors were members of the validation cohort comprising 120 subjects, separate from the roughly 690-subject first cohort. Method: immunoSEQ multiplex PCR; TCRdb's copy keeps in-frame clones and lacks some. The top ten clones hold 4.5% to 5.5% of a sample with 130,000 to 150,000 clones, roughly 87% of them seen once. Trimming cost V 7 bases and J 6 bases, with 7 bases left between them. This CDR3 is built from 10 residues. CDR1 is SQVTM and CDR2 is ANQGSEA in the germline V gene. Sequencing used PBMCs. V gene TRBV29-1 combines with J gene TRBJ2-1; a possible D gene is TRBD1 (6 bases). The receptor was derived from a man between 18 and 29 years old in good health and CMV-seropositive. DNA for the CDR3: TGCAGCGCAGGGGCCAATGAGCAGTTCTTC. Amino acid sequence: CSAGANEQFF.